The entry below describes one TCR beta chain. As yet, its antigen is unknown. The sample comes from a study of cytomegalovirus exposure and HLA in healthy donors. Overall study findings and caveats: Data from an earlier analysis indicated that most TCR beta V segments were productive either about 90% or about 30% of the time. Association of a missense DCLRE1C variant with TCR beta V- and J-gene trimming was reported in a later analysis.

This CDR3 comprises 15 residues. Trimming stripped 2 bases from V and 3 bases from J, with 12 bases between. CDR1 and CDR2 from the germline V gene are SGHRS and YFSETQ. PCR employed 60 Vbeta and 13 Jbeta primers. Some clones are missing from TCRdb's copy, which holds only in-frame ones; the method was immunoSEQ multiplex PCR. The listing contains roughly 30,000 clones. The gene calls are TRBV5-1 and TRBJ2-1; the D gene is possibly TRBD2 (6 bases). The sample was PBMCs. The sequence was collected from a woman aged 40 to 50 in good health and CMV-seropositive. This CDR3 reads CASSFLGGVYNEQFF. CDR3 DNA sequence: TGCGCCAGCAGCTTCCTTGGCGGGGTCTACAATGAGCAGTTCTTC. The whole variable domain, remainder taken from reference TRBV5-1 and TRBJ2-1, is KAGVTQTPRYLIKTRGQQVTLSCSPISGHRSVSWYQQTPGQGLQFLFEYFSETQRNKGNFPGRFSGRQFSNSRSEMNVSTLELGDSALYLCASSFLGGVYNEQFFGPGTRLTVL.